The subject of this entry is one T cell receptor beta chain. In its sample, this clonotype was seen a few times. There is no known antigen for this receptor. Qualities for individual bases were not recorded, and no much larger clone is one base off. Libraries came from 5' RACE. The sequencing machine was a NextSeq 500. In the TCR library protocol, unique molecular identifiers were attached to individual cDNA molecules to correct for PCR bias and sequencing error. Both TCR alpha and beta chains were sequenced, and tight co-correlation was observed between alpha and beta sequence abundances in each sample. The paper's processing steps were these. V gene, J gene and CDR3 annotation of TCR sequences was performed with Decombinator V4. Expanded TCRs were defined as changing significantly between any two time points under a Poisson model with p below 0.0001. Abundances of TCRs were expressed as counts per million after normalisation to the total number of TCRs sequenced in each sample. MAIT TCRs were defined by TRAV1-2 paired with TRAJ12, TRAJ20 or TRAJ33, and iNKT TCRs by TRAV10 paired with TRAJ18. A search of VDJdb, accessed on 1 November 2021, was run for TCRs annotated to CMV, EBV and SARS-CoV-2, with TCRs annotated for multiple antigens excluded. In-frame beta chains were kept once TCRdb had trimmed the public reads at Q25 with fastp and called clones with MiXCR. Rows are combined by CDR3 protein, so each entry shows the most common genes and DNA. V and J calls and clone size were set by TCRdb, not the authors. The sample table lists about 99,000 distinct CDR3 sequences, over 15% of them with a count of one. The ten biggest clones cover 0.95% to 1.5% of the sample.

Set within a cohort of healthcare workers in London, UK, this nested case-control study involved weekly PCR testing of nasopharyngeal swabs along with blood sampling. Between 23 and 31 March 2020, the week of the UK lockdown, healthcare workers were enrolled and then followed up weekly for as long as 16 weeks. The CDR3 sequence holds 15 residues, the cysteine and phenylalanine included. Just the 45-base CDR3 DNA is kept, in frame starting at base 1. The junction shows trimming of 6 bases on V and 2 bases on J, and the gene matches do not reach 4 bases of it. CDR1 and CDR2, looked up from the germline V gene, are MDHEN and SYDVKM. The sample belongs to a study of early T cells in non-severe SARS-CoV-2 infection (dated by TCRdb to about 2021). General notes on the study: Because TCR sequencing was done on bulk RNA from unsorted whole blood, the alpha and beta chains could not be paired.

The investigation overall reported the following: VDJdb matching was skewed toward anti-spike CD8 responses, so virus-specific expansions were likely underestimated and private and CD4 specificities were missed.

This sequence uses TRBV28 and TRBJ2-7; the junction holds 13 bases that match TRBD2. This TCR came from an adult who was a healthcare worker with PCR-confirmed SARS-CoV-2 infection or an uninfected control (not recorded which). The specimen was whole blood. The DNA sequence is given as TGTGCCAGCAGGTGGACTAGCGGGAGTCCCTACGAGCAGTACTTC. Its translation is CASRWTSGSPYEQYF.